This passage covers 4 T cell receptor beta chains from one sample sequenced in a study of blood T cell repertoires in COVID-19. The method was immunoSEQ multiplex PCR; TCRdb's version includes in-frame clones alone and lacks a portion of them. The sample holds under 150,000 clones, approximately 85% seen once. Sample: peripheral blood. The source of these receptors is a human donor in a cohort sampled during active COVID-19.

This clone was counted a single time. This chain uses TRBV7-9 with TRBJ2-4, with D tentatively TRBD2 (6 bases). The CDR3 sequence is 12 residues long. Trimming shortened V by 5 bases and J by 8 bases, and 10 bases separated the two germline ends. Germline V gene lookup returns CDR1 SEHNR and CDR2 FQNEAQ (reference sequence). DNA of the CDR3: TGTGCCAGCAGCGCCGGACTATACATTCAGTACTTC. Encoded protein: CASSAGLYIQYF.

The genes are TRBV5-6 and TRBJ1-2, with 7 bases aligning to TRBD1. The CDR3 consists of 13 residues. Germline V lookup: CDR1 SGHDT, CDR2 YYEEEE. J gave up 8 bases and V 4 bases, and 8 bases lay outside the gene matches. CDR3 sequence: CASSVQGTHGYTF. CDR3 coding DNA: TGTGCCAGCAGCGTACAGGGGACTCACGGCTACACCTTC. Full variable domain (outside the CDR3, taken from reference TRBV5-6 and TRBJ1-2): DAGVTQSPTHLIKTRGQQVTLRCSPKSGHDTVSWYQQALGQGPQFIFQYYEEEERQRGNFPDRFSGHQFPNYSSELNVNALLLGDSALYLCASSVQGTHGYTFGSGTRLTVV.

The chain links TRBV28 to TRBJ2-7; D not certain. V was shortened by 6 bases and J by 3 bases, with 6 bases between the two germline ends. Germline V lookup: CDR1 MDHEN, CDR2 SYDVKM. This CDR3 is 11 amino acids long. The CDR3 here is CASSSLYEQYF. The CDR3 coding sequence is TGTGCCAGCAGCTCCCTCTACGAGCAGTACTTC. Looking up the rest from reference TRBV28 and TRBJ2-7 gives the full variable domain: DVKVTQSSRYLVKRTGEKVFLECVQDMDHENMFWYRQDPGLGLRLIYFSYDVKMKEKGDIPEGYSVSREKKERFSLILESASTNQTSMYLCASSSLYEQYFGPGTRLTVT.

This clone was recorded once. This chain joins TRBV7-2 and TRBJ1-4; D perhaps matches TRBD1 (6 bases). This CDR3 contains 14 residues. Per the germline V gene, CDR1 is SGHTA and CDR2 is FQGNSA. V gave up 3 bases and J gave up 6 bases, with 11 bases separating them. The CDR3 here is CASSFVYRDEKLFF. CDR3 nucleotide sequence: TGTGCCAGCAGCTTCGTCTACAGGGATGAAAAACTGTTTTTT.